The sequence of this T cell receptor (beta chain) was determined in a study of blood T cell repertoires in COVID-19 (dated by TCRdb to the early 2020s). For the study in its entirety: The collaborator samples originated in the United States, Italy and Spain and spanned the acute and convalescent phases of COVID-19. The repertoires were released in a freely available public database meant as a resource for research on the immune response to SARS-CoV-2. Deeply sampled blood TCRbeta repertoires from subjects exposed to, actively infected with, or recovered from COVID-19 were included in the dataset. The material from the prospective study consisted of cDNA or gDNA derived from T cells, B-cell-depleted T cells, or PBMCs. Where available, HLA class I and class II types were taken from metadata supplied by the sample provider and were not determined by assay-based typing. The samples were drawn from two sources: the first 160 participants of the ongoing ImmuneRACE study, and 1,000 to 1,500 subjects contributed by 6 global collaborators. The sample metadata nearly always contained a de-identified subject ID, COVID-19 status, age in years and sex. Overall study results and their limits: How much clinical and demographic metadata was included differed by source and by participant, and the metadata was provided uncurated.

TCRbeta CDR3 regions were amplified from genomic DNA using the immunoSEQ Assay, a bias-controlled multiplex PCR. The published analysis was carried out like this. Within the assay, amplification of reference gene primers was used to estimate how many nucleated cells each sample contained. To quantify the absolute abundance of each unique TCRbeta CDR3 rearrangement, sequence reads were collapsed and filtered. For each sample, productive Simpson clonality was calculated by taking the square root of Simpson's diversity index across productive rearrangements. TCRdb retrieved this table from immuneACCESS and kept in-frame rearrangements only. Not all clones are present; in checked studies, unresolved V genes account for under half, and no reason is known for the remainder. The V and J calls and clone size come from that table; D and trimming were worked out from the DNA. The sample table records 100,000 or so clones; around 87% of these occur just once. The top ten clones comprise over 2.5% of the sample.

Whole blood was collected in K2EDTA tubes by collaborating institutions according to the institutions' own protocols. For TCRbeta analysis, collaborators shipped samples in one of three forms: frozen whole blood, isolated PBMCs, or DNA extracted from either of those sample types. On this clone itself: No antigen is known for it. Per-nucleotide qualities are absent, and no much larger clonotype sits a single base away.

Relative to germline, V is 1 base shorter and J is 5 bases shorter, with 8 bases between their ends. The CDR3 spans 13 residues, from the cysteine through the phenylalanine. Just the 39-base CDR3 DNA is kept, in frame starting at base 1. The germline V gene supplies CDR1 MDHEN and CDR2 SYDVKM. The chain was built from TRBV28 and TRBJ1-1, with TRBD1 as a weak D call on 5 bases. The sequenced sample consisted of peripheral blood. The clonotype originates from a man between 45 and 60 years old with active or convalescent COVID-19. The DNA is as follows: TGTGCCAGCAGTTTATCTTGGACAACTGAAGCTTTCTTT. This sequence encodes CASSLSWTTEAFF.